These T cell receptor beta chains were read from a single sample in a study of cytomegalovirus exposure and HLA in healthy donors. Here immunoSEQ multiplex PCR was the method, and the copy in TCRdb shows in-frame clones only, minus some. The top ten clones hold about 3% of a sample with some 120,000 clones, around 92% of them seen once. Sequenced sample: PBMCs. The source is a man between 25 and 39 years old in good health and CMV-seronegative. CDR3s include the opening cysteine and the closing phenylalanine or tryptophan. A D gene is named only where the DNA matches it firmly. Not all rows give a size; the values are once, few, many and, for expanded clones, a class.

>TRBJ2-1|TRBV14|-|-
CASSQGGVAEQFF
TGTGCCAGCAGCCAAGGGGGAGTAGCCGAGCAGTTCTTC
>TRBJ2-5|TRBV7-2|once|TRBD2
CASSPRGARGGIQTQYF
TGTGCCAGCAGCCCCCGTGGGGCGCGGGGGGGCATCCAGACCCAGTACTTC
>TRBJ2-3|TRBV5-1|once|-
CASATADTQYF
TGCGCCAGCGCAACAGCAGATACGCAGTATTTT
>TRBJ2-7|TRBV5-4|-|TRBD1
CASSLALGGTYEQYF
TGTGCCAGCAGCTTGGCCCTAGGGGGCACCTACGAGCAGTACTTC
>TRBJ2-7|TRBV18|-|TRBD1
CASSRQGASEQYF
TGTGCCAGCTCACGACAGGGGGCTAGTGAGCAGTACTTC
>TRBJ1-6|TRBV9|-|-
CASSPRGGIEGIPLHF
TGTGCCAGCAGCCCGAGAGGTGGGATAGAGGGTATCCCCCTCCACTTT
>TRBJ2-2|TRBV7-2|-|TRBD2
CASSLGAAGGARGELFF
TGTGCCAGCAGCTTAGGGGCTGCGGGGGGTGCGCGAGGGGAGCTGTTTTTT
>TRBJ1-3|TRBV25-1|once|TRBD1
CASSWGDRHSGNTIYF
TGTGCCAGCAGTTGGGGGGACAGGCACTCTGGAAACACCATATATTTT
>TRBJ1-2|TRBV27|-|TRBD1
CASSPRDRAHLYGYTF
TGTGCCAGCAGCCCCAGGGACAGGGCGCACCTCTATGGCTACACCTTC
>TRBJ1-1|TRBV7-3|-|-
CASSFVAGSNTEAFF
TGTGCCAGCAGCTTCGTCGCAGGTTCGAACACTGAAGCTTTCTTT
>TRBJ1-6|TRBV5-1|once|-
CASSLAGNYYNSPLHF
TGCGCCAGCAGCTTGGCGGGGAATTACTATAATTCACCCCTCCACTTT
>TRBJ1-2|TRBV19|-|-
CASSISGNGYTF
TGTGCCAGTAGTATTTCGGGGAACGGCTACACCTTC
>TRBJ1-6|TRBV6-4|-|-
CASSDPQVFNNSPLHF
TGTGCCAGCAGTGACCCACAGGTTTTTAATAATTCACCCCTCCACTTT
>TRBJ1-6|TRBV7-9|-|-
CASSPQAVGSPLHF
TGTGCCAGCAGCCCTCAGGCAGTCGGTTCACCCCTCCACTTT
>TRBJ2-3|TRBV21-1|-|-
CASSGGDGTDTQYF
TGTGCCAGCAGCGGCGGGGACGGCACAGATACGCAGTATTTT
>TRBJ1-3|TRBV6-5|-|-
CASSYSDSPGNTIYF
TGTGCCAGCAGTTACTCGGACAGCCCTGGAAACACCATATATTTT
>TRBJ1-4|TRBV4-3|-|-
CASSQDVSTNEKLFF
TGCGCCAGCAGCCAAGATGTCTCAACTAATGAAAAACTGTTTTTT
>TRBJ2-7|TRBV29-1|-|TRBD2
CSAVARGTYEQYF
TGCAGCGCTGTAGCGCGGGGGACCTACGAGCAGTACTTC
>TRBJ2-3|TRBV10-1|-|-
CASRRPDSRDTQYF
TGCGCCAGCAGGCGACCTGACAGTAGGGATACGCAGTATTTT
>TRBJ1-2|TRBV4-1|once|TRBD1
CASSQDQGVKGRRGYGYTF
TGCGCCAGCAGCCAAGATCAGGGGGTTAAAGGGCGGAGGGGGTATGGCTACACCTTC
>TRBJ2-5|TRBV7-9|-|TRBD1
CASSLPSGQGEQETQYF
TGTGCCAGCAGCTTACCATCGGGACAGGGAGAACAAGAGACCCAGTACTTC
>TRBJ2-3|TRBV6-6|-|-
CASNSGLKTDTQYF
TGTGCCAGCAATTCGGGACTCAAAACAGATACGCAGTATTTT
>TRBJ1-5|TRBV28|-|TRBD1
CASSKQGVSNQPQHF
TGTGCCAGCAGCAAACAGGGGGTGAGCAATCAGCCCCAGCATTTT
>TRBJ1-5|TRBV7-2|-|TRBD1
CASSLQTGGLNQPQHF
TGTGCCAGCAGCTTACAGACAGGGGGCCTCAATCAGCCCCAGCATTTT
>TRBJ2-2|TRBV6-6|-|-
CASSFDYPTGELFF
TGTGCCAGCAGTTTCGACTACCCCACCGGGGAGCTGTTTTTT
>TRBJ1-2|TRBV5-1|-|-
CASSLGRGYGYTF
TGCGCCAGCAGCTTGGGGCGGGGATATGGCTACACCTTC
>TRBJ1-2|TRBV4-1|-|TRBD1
CASSHPDRGHGYTF
TGCGCCAGCAGCCACCCCGACAGGGGACATGGCTACACCTTC
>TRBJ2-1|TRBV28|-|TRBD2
CASSSPVAGGNEQFF
TGTGCCAGCAGTTCCCCGGTAGCGGGGGGCAATGAGCAGTTCTTC
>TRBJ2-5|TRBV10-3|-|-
CAISENPISGWGGETQYF
TGTGCCATCAGTGAGAACCCCATCTCAGGGTGGGGAGGAGAGACCCAGTACTTC
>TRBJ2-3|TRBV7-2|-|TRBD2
CASSVRAGGPTDTQYF
TGTGCCAGCAGCGTCCGCGCGGGGGGGCCGACGGATACGCAGTATTTT
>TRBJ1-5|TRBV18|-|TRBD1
CASSRDSYQPQHF
TGTGCCAGCTCACGGGACAGTTATCAGCCCCAGCATTTT
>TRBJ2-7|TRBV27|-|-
CASSLRGASYEQYF
TGTGCCAGCAGTTTACGGGGGGCGTCCTACGAGCAGTACTTC
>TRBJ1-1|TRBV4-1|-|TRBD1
CASSQEPGGTEAFF
TGCGCCAGCAGCCAAGAACCAGGGGGGACTGAAGCTTTCTTT
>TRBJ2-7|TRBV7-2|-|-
CASSLWDTSYEQYF
TGTGCCAGCAGCCTTTGGGACACCTCCTACGAGCAGTACTTC
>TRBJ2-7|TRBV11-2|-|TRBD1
CASSLVGRGLKSEQYF
TGTGCCAGCAGCTTAGTGGGCAGGGGGCTAAAGAGCGAGCAGTACTTC
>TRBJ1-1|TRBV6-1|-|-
CASSETGNTEAFF
TGTGCCAGCAGTGAGACAGGGAACACTGAAGCTTTCTTT
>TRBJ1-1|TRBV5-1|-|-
CASSKSQENTEAFF
TGCGCCAGCAGCAAATCACAGGAGAACACTGAAGCTTTCTTT
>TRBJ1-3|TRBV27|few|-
CASSSGHSGNTIYF
TGTGCCAGCAGTTCGGGACACTCTGGAAACACCATATATTTT
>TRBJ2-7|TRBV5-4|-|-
CASSSAGSYEQYF
TGTGCCAGCAGCTCGGCGGGGTCCTACGAGCAGTACTTC
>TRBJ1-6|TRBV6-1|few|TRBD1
CASSVDRDLHSPLHF
TGTGCCAGCAGTGTGGACAGGGATTTGCATTCACCCCTCCACTTT
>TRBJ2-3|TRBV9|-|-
CASSVGSGTDTQYF
TGTGCCAGCAGCGTCGGCAGCGGCACAGATACGCAGTATTTT
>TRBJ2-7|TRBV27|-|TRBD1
CASSLGTGYEQYF
TGTGCCAGCAGTTTGGGGACAGGCTACGAGCAGTACTTC
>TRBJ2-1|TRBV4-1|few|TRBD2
CASSPPWTSEQFF
TGCGCCAGCAGCCCACCCTGGACTAGTGAGCAGTTCTTC
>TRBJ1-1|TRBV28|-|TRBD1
CASKQGARSTEAFF
TGTGCCAGCAAACAGGGGGCCAGGTCCACTGAAGCTTTCTTT
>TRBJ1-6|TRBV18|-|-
CASSPGQAGNSPLHF
TGTGCCAGCTCACCTGGCCAAGCGGGGAATTCACCCCTCCACTTT
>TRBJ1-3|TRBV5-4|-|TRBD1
CASSTRTGGTGNTIYF
TGTGCCAGCAGCACTAGGACAGGGGGCACCGGAAACACCATATATTTT
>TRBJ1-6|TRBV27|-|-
CASSSPGPNSPLHF
TGTGCCAGCAGTTCCCCAGGGCCTAATTCACCCCTCCACTTT
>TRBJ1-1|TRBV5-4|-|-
CASFRDTEAFF
TGTGCCAGCTTCAGGGACACTGAAGCTTTCTTT
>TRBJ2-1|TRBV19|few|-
CASSIGAEGSEQFF
TGTGCCAGTAGTATAGGAGCCGAGGGAAGTGAGCAGTTCTTC
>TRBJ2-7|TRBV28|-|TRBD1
CASSLWAGGFEQYF
TGTGCCAGCAGTTTATGGGCAGGGGGATTCGAGCAGTACTTC
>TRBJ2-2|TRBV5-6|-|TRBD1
CASSWGQDTGELFF
TGTGCCAGCAGCTGGGGACAGGACACCGGGGAGCTGTTTTTT
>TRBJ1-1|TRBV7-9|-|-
CATTVDYTEAFF
TGTGCCACCACGGTGGACTACACTGAAGCTTTCTTT
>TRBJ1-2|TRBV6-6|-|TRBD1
CASSYGQGAGYGYTF
TGTGCCAGCAGTTACGGACAGGGGGCCGGCTATGGCTACACCTTC
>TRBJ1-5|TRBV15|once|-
CATKAPGVGQPQHF
TGTGCCACCAAGGCTCCAGGGGTTGGGCAGCCCCAGCATTTT
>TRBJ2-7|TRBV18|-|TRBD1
CASSVGQAISYEQYF
TGTGCCAGCTCAGTTGGACAGGCGATCTCCTACGAGCAGTACTTC
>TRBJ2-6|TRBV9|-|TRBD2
CASSVGLQAGARGGANVLTF
TGTGCCAGCAGCGTAGGGTTACAAGCGGGGGCCAGGGGTGGGGCCAACGTCCTGACTTTC
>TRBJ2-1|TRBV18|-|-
CASSPLIRGRYNEQFF
TGTGCCAGCTCACCACTGATAAGGGGTAGATACAATGAGCAGTTCTTC
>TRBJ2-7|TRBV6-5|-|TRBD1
CASSYKSGTGGEQYF
TGTGCCAGCAGTTACAAGTCCGGGACAGGGGGCGAGCAGTACTTC
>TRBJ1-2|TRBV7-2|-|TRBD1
CASSATGTEETPNYGYTF
TGTGCCAGCAGCGCTACCGGGACAGAGGAGACTCCTAACTATGGCTACACCTTC
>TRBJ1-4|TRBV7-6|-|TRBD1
CASSLTRDRAGEKLFF
TGTGCCAGCAGCTTAACCCGGGACAGGGCAGGGGAAAAACTGTTTTTT